The 6 T cell receptor beta chains listed next were all sequenced from one sample in a study of shared clonotypes between healthy human individuals. The repertoire was sequenced with immunoSEQ multiplex PCR; TCRdb's copy has only in-frame clones and lacks some. The repertoire consists of 400,000 to 600,000 clones, with more than 75% occurring once and the leading ten covering about 13%. The source material was PBMCs. Receptor source: a woman aged 40-49 years in good health. Some clones in this sample may be carry-over from other donors' samples.

This chain connects TRBV6-6 to TRBJ1-5; D perhaps matches TRBD1 (6 bases). Looked up from germline, CDR1 is MNHNY and CDR2 is SVGAGI (reference sequence). Trimming stripped 6 bases from V and 9 bases from J, with 18 bases between. The CDR3 covers 14 residues. The CDR3 DNA follows: TGTGCCAGCAGAACCGGGACAAACCATCTGCCCCAGCATTTT. This translates into CASRTGTNHLPQHF.

This clone was observed a single time. The chain uses TRBV9 and TRBJ2-5; possible D gene TRBD2, 6 bases. The germline CDR1 and CDR2 sequences are SGDLS and YYNGEE. V was pared by 0 bases and J by 5 bases, with 11 bases between. The CDR3 length is 14 residues. The CDR3 coding sequence is TGTGCCAGCAGCGTAGACGGGGGTGGGGAGACCCAGTACTTC. Protein: CASSVDGGGETQYF.

The rearrangement uses TRBV5-1 and TRBJ2-1; D not resolved. Trimming removed 4 bases at V and 0 bases at J, with 11 bases between. The CDR3 runs to 15 residues. Looked up from germline, CDR1 is SGHRS and CDR2 is YFSETQ. CDR3 coding DNA: TGCGCCAGCAGCCTTTCCCAGAGCTCCTACAATGAGCAGTTCTTC. Its translation is CASSLSQSSYNEQFF.

The gene calls are TRBV5-1 and TRBJ2-7; 8 nucleotides line up with TRBD2. The germline V gene encodes CDR1 SGHRS and CDR2 YFSETQ. CDR3 size: 16 residues. V lost 0 bases and J lost 4; bases outside the gene matches: 9. CDR3 bases: TGCGCCAGCAGCTTGGGGGAAGGGAGCGGGAGTTACGAGCAGTACTTC. The encoded protein is CASSLGEGSGSYEQYF. Full variable domain (outside the CDR3, taken from reference TRBV5-1 and TRBJ2-7): KAGVTQTPRYLIKTRGQQVTLSCSPISGHRSVSWYQQTPGQGLQFLFEYFSETQRNKGNFPGRFSGRQFSNSRSEMNVSTLELGDSALYLCASSLGEGSGSYEQYFGPGTRLTVT.

This clone was detected only a few times. The chain uses TRBV6-5 and TRBJ1-2; D is uncertain. Trimming took off 2 bases at V and 3 bases at J, with 7 bases between the two ends. The CDR3 has 13 amino acids. Germline CDR1 reads MNHEY; CDR2 reads SVGAGI. The CDR3 reads CASSYKVDYGYTF. As DNA, the CDR3 is TGTGCCAGCAGTTACAAGGTTGACTATGGCTACACCTTC.

The gene calls are TRBV5-1 and TRBJ1-4; D might be TRBD1 (5 bases). The CDR3 is 16 residues long. Germline V gene lookup returns CDR1 SGHRS and CDR2 YFSETQ. Trimming removed 0 bases at V and 8 bases at J, with 17 bases between. The CDR3 region is CASSLEGPDSGEKLFF. The CDR3 bases are TGCGCCAGCAGCTTGGAGGGGCCGGATTCGGGGGAAAAACTGTTTTTT. Complete variable domain (other parts from reference TRBV5-1 and TRBJ1-4): KAGVTQTPRYLIKTRGQQVTLSCSPISGHRSVSWYQQTPGQGLQFLFEYFSETQRNKGNFPGRFSGRQFSNSRSEMNVSTLELGDSALYLCASSLEGPDSGEKLFFGSGTQLSVL.